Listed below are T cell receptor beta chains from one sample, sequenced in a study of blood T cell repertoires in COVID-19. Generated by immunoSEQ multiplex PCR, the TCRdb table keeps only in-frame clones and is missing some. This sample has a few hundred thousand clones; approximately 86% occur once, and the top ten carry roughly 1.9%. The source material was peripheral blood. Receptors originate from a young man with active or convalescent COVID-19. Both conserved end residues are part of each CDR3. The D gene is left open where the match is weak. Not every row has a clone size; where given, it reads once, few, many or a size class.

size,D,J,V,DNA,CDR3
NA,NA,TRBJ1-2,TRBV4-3,TGCGCCAGCAGCTACTCCGGTACAGGTGAACTCTATGGCTACACCTTC,CASSYSGTGELYGYTF
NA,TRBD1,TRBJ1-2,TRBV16,TGTGCCAGCAGCCACCAAAAACAGGGGTCTGGCTACACCTTC,CASSHQKQGSGYTF
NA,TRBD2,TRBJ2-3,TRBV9,TGTGCCAGCAGCGTAGTCGCTAGCGGGGTCAGCACAGATACGCAGTATTTT,CASSVVASGVSTDTQYF
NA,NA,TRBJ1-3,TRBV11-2,TGTGCCAGCACCTCGGAGTTGTCGGGTGGAAACACCATATATTTT,CASTSELSGGNTIYF
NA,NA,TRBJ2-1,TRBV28,TGTGCCAGCAGTTTGGGGCAGGTCTATGAGCAGTTCTTC,CASSLGQVYEQFF
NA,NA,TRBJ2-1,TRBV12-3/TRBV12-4,TGTGCCAGCACACTGATACGGTTCAATGAGCAGTTCTTC,CASTLIRFNEQFF
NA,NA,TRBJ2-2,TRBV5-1,TGCGCCAGCAGCTCGGGGGAGCTGAACACCGGGGAGCTGTTTTTT,CASSSGELNTGELFF
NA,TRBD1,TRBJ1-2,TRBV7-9,TGTGCCAGCAGCCCGGGGGACAGCTATGGCTACACCTTC,CASSPGDSYGYTF
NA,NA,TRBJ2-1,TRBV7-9,TGTGCCAGCAGCTCTATCGGAGGGAATGAGCAGTTCTTC,CASSSIGGNEQFF
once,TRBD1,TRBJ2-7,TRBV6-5,TGTGCCAGCAGCACAGGGGACAGCTCCTACGAGCAGTACTTC,CASSTGDSSYEQYF
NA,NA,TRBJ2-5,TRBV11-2,TGTGCCAGCAGTCATATTACGTGGCGGGGAGACCAAGAGACCCAGTACTTC,CASSHITWRGDQETQYF
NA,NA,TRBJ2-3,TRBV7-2,TGTGCCAGCAGCTCCCAGGGAGGGGGTGGGGCAGATACGCAGTATTTT,CASSSQGGGGADTQYF
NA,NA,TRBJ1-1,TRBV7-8,TGTGCCAGCAGCTTATCGGGGGGTAGCACTGAAGCTTTCTTT,CASSLSGGSTEAFF
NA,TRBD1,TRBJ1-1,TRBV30,TGTGCCTGGAGAGCAGGGGGTGCGGGAACTGAAGCTTTCTTT,CAWRAGGAGTEAFF
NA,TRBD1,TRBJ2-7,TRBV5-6,TGTGCCAGCAGCACAACCGGGACAGGGGTCTACGAGCAGTACTTC,CASSTTGTGVYEQYF
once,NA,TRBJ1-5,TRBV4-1,TGCGCCAGCAGCTCTACGAGGGGGGGGCAGCCCCAGCATTTT,CASSSTRGGQPQHF